The 29 T cell receptor beta chains reported below all come from one sample, sequenced in a study of blood T cell dynamics during melanoma immunotherapy. The time point is: week 3, after first cycle of checkpoint inhibitor. Method: immunoSEQ multiplex PCR; TCRdb's copy keeps in-frame clones and lacks some. This sample has about 15,000 clones, with 87% found just once. Sample: blood, taken from a patient treated with checkpoint blockade. The receptors were sampled from a human donor with melanoma.

The chain carries TRBV11-2 and TRBJ2-7; perhaps TRBD1 as D (6 bases). Germline CDR1 SGHAT, CDR2 FQNNGV. The V end was cut by 0 bases, the J end by 3 bases, with 12 bases between. CDR3 size: 15 residues. The CDR3 loop is CASSLEAAGVYEQYF. CDR3 coding DNA: TGTGCCAGCAGCTTAGAGGCGGCAGGGGTCTACGAGCAGTACTTC.

Only one count was recorded for this clone. This chain connects TRBV5-5 to TRBJ1-3; the D is unclear. This CDR3 spans 16 amino acids. Germline V gives CDR1 SGHKS, CDR2 YYEKEE (reference sequence). Trimming removed 6 bases from V and 2 bases from J, with 18 bases in between. Written as DNA, the CDR3 is TGTGCCAGCACCGAGGCAGCTCGCGGAGCTGGAAACACCATATATTTT. Amino acid sequence: CASTEAARGAGNTIYF.

The rearrangement joins TRBV29-1 to TRBJ1-5, with D possibly TRBD1 on 5 matching bases. The germline CDR1 and CDR2 sequences are SQVTM and ANQGSEA. CDR3 length equals 15 residues. V was shortened by 4 bases and J by 2 bases, with 15 bases between the two germline ends. CDR3 bases: TGCAGCGTTGGGGACGGGTATGCGGGCAATCAGCCCCAGCATTTT. Translation gives CSVGDGYAGNQPQHF.

The J gene is TRBJ2-7, the V gene TRBV28, with D possibly TRBD1 on 6 matching bases. The CDR3 is 14 amino acids. The germline CDR1 and CDR2 sequences are MDHEN and SYDVKM. V was cut by 5 bases and J by 7 bases, with 18 bases left in between. As DNA, the CDR3 is TGTGCCAGCAGTCTGATTGGGGTCCAGGGGGAGCAGTACTTC. Protein sequence: CASSLIGVQGEQYF. The full variable domain, with the rest looked up from reference TRBV28 and TRBJ2-7, is DVKVTQSSRYLVKRTGEKVFLECVQDMDHENMFWYRQDPGLGLRLIYFSYDVKMKEKGDIPEGYSVSREKKERFSLILESASTNQTSMYLCASSLIGVQGEQYFGPGTRLTVT.

The chain joins TRBV4-2 to TRBJ2-7; D is perhaps TRBD1 (5 bases). This CDR3 is 16 amino acids long. Germline V gene lookup returns CDR1 LGHNA and CDR2 YNFKEQ. V shed 0 bases and J shed 4 bases, with 16 bases lying between them. CDR3 sequence: CASSQDSAGSVYEQYF. CDR3 DNA: TGTGCCAGCAGCCAAGATTCGGCAGGGTCCGTGTACGAGCAGTACTTC.

This clone came up a few times. The chain recombines TRBV28 with TRBJ1-2; 11 bases match TRBD1. After removal of 7 bases from V and 4 bases from J, the junction contained 11 bases not matched to a gene. Germline loops: CDR1 MDHEN, CDR2 SYDVKM. The CDR3 length is 16 residues. For the CDR3, the DNA is TGTGCCAGCACTAACCTCAGGACAGGGGGCGGCTATGGCTACACCTTC. It codes for CASTNLRTGGGYGYTF.

In DNA, the CDR3 is TGTGCCAGCAGTACGGGGGACAGAAAGAATTCACCCCTCCACTTT. It encodes CASSTGDRKNSPLHF. This chain joins TRBV6-5 and TRBJ1-6; TRBD1 matches 7 bases. Germline V gives CDR1 MNHEY, CDR2 SVGAGI. V dropped 5 bases and J dropped 7; count of bases not matched to a gene: 8. The CDR3 spans 15 residues.

The V gene is TRBV9, the J gene TRBJ1-5; TRBD1 is a possible D gene (5 bases). Deletions cut 3 bases from V and 1 base from J, with 5 bases between. The CDR3 has 13 amino acids. Germline CDR1 is SGDLS and CDR2 is YYNGEE. The CDR3 sequence: CASSGDSNQPQHF. CDR3 sequence (DNA): TGTGCCAGCAGCGGGGACAGCAATCAGCCCCAGCATTTT.

The gene calls are TRBV19 and TRBJ2-7; D is possibly TRBD1 (6 bases). From germline, CDR1 is LNHDA and CDR2 SQIVND (reference sequence). The CDR3 length is 15 residues. The ends were cut back, 3 bases at V and 0 bases at J, with 12 bases in the middle. This chain's CDR3 is CASSIVDSSSYEQYF. CDR3 coding DNA: TGTGCCAGTAGTATCGTGGACAGTAGCTCCTACGAGCAGTACTTC.

The chain is built from TRBV5-1 and TRBJ2-7, with 8 bases fitting TRBD2. Looked up from germline, CDR1 is SGHRS and CDR2 is YFSETQ. Germline trimming cut 4 bases from V and 7 bases from J; bases unmatched to any gene: 16. There are 16 residues in the CDR3. In nucleotides, the CDR3 is TGCGCCAGCAGCCCGGCAGGGCTCGGTGGCGGGAGGGAGCAGTACTTC. Translated: CASSPAGLGGGREQYF.

The chain uses TRBV9 and TRBJ2-7, with a weak D call TRBD2 (6 bases). V was trimmed by 0 bases and J by 3 bases, leaving 13 bases between them. CDR1 and CDR2 (germline): SGDLS, YYNGEE. This CDR3 contains 15 residues. The chain's CDR3 is CASSVDGGTSYEQYF. In DNA form, the CDR3 reads TGTGCCAGCAGCGTAGATGGCGGGACCAGCTACGAGCAGTACTTC.

This chain links TRBV9 with TRBJ2-3; D may be TRBD1 (5 bases). Deletions cut 4 bases from V and 2 bases from J, with 14 bases between. Germline V gives CDR1 SGDLS, CDR2 YYNGEE. The CDR3 sequence is 15 residues long. The CDR3 reads CASSPQGGITDTQYF. DNA of the CDR3: TGTGCCAGCAGCCCCCAGGGCGGAATCACAGATACGCAGTATTTT.

In its sample, this clone was seen a few times. This chain connects TRBV4-2 to TRBJ1-3, with TRBD1 identical over 9 bases. This CDR3 is built from 15 residues. The germline V gene encodes CDR1 LGHNA and CDR2 YNFKEQ. Trimming at V came to 4 bases and at J to 4 bases, leaving 5 bases not matched to a gene. Here the CDR3 reads CASSPRDREGNTIYF. The CDR3 region has the DNA TGTGCCAGCAGCCCCAGGGACAGGGAAGGAAACACCATATATTTT.

This clone occurred once. The chain uses TRBV28 and TRBJ1-1; a weak D match, TRBD1 (6 bases). Per germline, CDR1 MDHEN and CDR2 SYDVKM. V lost 3 bases, J lost 10 bases, and 18 bases lay in between. This CDR3 is 14 amino acids long. CDR3 sequence: CASSLKGGGLGAFF. In DNA form, the CDR3 reads TGTGCCAGCAGTTTGAAAGGGGGAGGGTTGGGAGCTTTCTTT.

The gene calls are TRBV11-2 and TRBJ1-2; a weak D match, TRBD1 (5 bases). Trimming stripped 2 bases from V and 5 bases from J, with 24 bases between. The CDR3 length is 18 residues. CDR1 SGHAT and CDR2 FQNNGV come from the germline V gene. In DNA, the CDR3 is TGTGCCAGCAGCTTAACACCCACACACCCAGGGAAGGAGTATGGCTACACCTTC. Encoded protein: CASSLTPTHPGKEYGYTF.

This chain joins TRBV5-1 and TRBJ2-5; the D is unclear. The length of the CDR3 is 15 residues. V gave up 0 bases and J gave up 4 bases, with 13 bases separating them. The V gene's germline CDR1 is SGHRS and CDR2 YFSETQ. As DNA, the CDR3 is TGCGCCAGCAGCTTGGTCGGGCGTACCTCAGAGACCCAGTACTTC. Its translation: CASSLVGRTSETQYF.

As DNA, the CDR3 is TGTGCCAGCAGCTTAGATTTGGGTGGTGGTACACCCCTCCACTTT. Encoded protein: CASSLDLGGGTPLHF. V usage is TRBV7-2 and J usage is TRBJ1-6; D not resolved. The CDR3 is made up of 15 amino acids. V gave up 1 base and J gave up 11 bases, with 15 bases separating them. Germline CDR1 and CDR2: SGHTA and FQGNSA.

This clone was seen once. An end of the junction differs from the germline gene, which may be a read error. This chain connects TRBV15 to TRBJ1-5; perhaps TRBD1 as D (6 bases). Germline V lookup: CDR1 LNHNV, CDR2 YYDKDF (reference sequence). This CDR3 contains 14 residues. The CDR3 DNA is TGTGCCACCGGCAGAGGGGGGGCTTATCAGCCCCAGCATTTT. This translates into CATGRGGAYQPQHF.

The chain has TRBV7-9 and TRBJ2-5; the D is unclear. The V gene's germline CDR1 is SEHNR and CDR2 FQNEAQ (reference sequence). The ends were cut back, 8 bases at V and 1 base at J, with 8 bases in the middle. CDR3 size: 12 residues. CDR3 nucleotides: TGTGCCAGCCAAAGCGCCCAAGAGACCCAGTACTTC. Amino acid sequence: CASQSAQETQYF.

The genes are TRBV9 and TRBJ2-5; D might be TRBD1 or TRBD2, each matching 7 bases. Germline-derived CDR1 and CDR2 are SGDLS and YYNGEE. This CDR3 has 17 residues. V was cut by 2 bases and J by 0 bases, with 17 bases left in between. CDR3 region: CASSVGTASGHQETQYF. DNA for the CDR3: TGTGCCAGCAGCGTGGGGACAGCTAGCGGCCACCAAGAGACCCAGTACTTC.

This clone was seen once. The genes are TRBV5-4 and TRBJ2-5, with D maybe TRBD2 (5 bases). V gave up 1 base and J gave up 11 bases, with 24 bases separating them. The CDR3 consists of 16 residues. Germline CDR1 is SGHNT and CDR2 is YYREEE (reference sequence). CDR3 region: CASSLFTPTERWEQYF. The CDR3 nucleotides read TGTGCCAGCAGCTTGTTTACGCCGACCGAGCGGTGGGAGCAGTACTTC.

The chain uses TRBV5-1 and TRBJ2-7; 9 bases are shared with TRBD1. V lost 3 bases, J lost 5 bases, and 6 bases stayed unmatched. CDR1 is SGHRS, CDR2 YFSETQ, per germline. The length of the CDR3 is 14 residues. CDR3 bases: TGCGCCAGCAGCTGGGGGACAGGGATGAACGAGCAGTACTTC. As protein: CASSWGTGMNEQYF.

CDR3: CASSSSGTTAFSTDTQYF. CDR3 DNA sequence: TGTGCCAGCAGCTCGTCAGGGACAACCGCCTTTAGCACAGATACGCAGTATTTT. The chain combines TRBV5-8 with TRBJ2-3; a weak D match, TRBD1 (6 bases). V lost 3 bases to trimming and J lost 0 bases, with 20 bases between them. The CDR3 contains 18 residues. The germline CDR1 and CDR2 sequences are SGHTS and YDEGEE.

The V and J genes are TRBV2 and TRBJ1-5; the D gene is possibly TRBD1 (5 bases). Germline V gene data show CDR1 as SNHLY and CDR2 as FYNNEI. The CDR3 is made up of 15 amino acids. V dropped 7 bases and J dropped 4 bases, with 17 bases sitting between them. DNA of the CDR3: TGTGCCAGCAAGGCGGGGTCGGGGGGGAATCAGCCCCAGCATTTT. Its protein is CASKAGSGGNQPQHF.

This chain joins TRBV15 and TRBJ2-1; unclear D gene. Trimming stripped 1 base from V and 7 bases from J, with 17 bases between. Germline V lookup: CDR1 LNHNV, CDR2 YYDKDF (reference sequence). The CDR3 loop spans 16 amino acids. The CDR3 is CATSRGGVGMGNEQFF. In DNA, the CDR3 is TGTGCCACCAGCAGAGGTGGGGTGGGGATGGGGAATGAGCAGTTCTTC.

The rearrangement links TRBV28 to TRBJ2-7; 7 bases are shared with TRBD2. This CDR3 has 15 residues. The junction had 13 bases not matched to a gene; V was cut back by 6 bases and J by 5 bases. CDR1 and CDR2 (germline): MDHEN, SYDVKM. CDR3: CASSPAAATSDEQYF. CDR3 in DNA: TGTGCCAGCAGCCCAGCCGCCGCTACTAGCGACGAGCAGTACTTC.

This rearrangement joins TRBV28 to TRBJ2-7, with 7 bases matching TRBD1. The CDR3 is made up of 12 amino acids. Germline V CDR1 and CDR2: MDHEN, SYDVKM. J gave up 12 bases and V 2 bases, and 7 bases lay outside the gene matches. The CDR3 nucleotides read TGTGCCAGCAGTTTAGGGTGGTCAGGGGGGTACTTC. The encoded protein is CASSLGWSGGYF.

This chain connects TRBV27 to TRBJ2-3, with 10 bases aligning to TRBD1. The CDR3 runs to 15 residues. Trimming cost V 6 bases and J 4 bases; bases outside gene matches: 7. Germline values: CDR1 MNHEY, CDR2 SMNVEV (reference sequence). CDR3: CASRTGTGVPDTQYF. In DNA form, the CDR3 reads TGTGCCAGCAGGACCGGGACAGGGGTGCCAGATACGCAGTATTTT.

This clone was found once. The chain recombines TRBV9 with TRBJ2-1; TRBD2 matches at 7 bases. Germline values: CDR1 SGDLS, CDR2 YYNGEE. CDR3 length: 17 amino acids. The V and J ends lost 3 bases and 7 bases, in that order; junction bases with no gene match: 16. In nucleotides, the CDR3 is TGTGCCAGCAGCGCAGACCCGTTAGCAGCGGGAAGAAATGAGCAGTTCTTC. It translates to CASSADPLAAGRNEQFF.